The clone carrying this T cell receptor (beta chain) came up a few times. Its antigen is still unknown. CDR3 size: 13 residues. V lost 4 bases, J lost 3 bases, and 9 bases lay in between. The data are from a study of CD8 T cells in ankylosing spondylitis. The study's findings and limits: A subset of motif variants has previously been described in the synovial fluid and blood of reactive arthritis.

TCRdb independently ran MiXCR on the 5' RACE reads; one entry per CDR3 protein. The table shows a few hundred thousand distinct CDR3 sequences, with 18% occurring only once. The sequenced sample was blood, either unsorted or a sorted T cell fraction (not recorded which). The receptor was isolated from a male donor with ankylosing spondylitis or in good health (not recorded which). The gene calls are TRBV12-3 or TRBV12-4 and TRBJ2-5; no clear D. The CDR3: CASSYQAEETQYF. CDR3 bases: TGTGCCAGCAGTTATCAGGCCGAAGAGACCCAGTACTTC.